This is a list of T cell receptor beta chains from one sample in a study of shared clonotypes between healthy human individuals. The method was immunoSEQ multiplex PCR; TCRdb's version includes in-frame clones alone and lacks a portion of them. The sample yields about 2.4 million clones, roughly 93% seen once. The sequencing sample was made of naive CD4+ T cells from PBMCs. Receptors were obtained from a man younger than 35 in good health. Some clones in this sample may be carry-over from other donors' samples. Both conserved end residues are part of each CDR3. D genes are given only for firm matches.

d_gene: NA
j_gene: TRBJ2-2
v_gene: TRBV7-9
CDR3aa: CAGSSGIWTGELFF

d_gene: NA
j_gene: TRBJ1-2
v_gene: TRBV28
CDR3aa: CASSFRSRGAGYGYTF

d_gene: NA
j_gene: TRBJ1-5
v_gene: TRBV28
CDR3aa: CASRRPWGAGQPQHF

d_gene: NA
j_gene: TRBJ1-2
v_gene: TRBV5-1
CDR3aa: CASSLGTPSTYGYTF

d_gene: NA
j_gene: TRBJ1-4
v_gene: TRBV6-5
CDR3aa: CASSPTATNEKLFF

d_gene: NA
j_gene: TRBJ2-7
v_gene: TRBV7-2
CDR3aa: CASSLVTRSSEQYF

d_gene: NA
j_gene: TRBJ1-4
v_gene: TRBV19
CDR3aa: CASSWGATNEKLFF

d_gene: NA
j_gene: TRBJ1-4
v_gene: TRBV18
CDR3aa: CASSLAGDEKLFF

d_gene: NA
j_gene: TRBJ2-1
v_gene: TRBV7-2
CDR3aa: CASSLGGSAEQFF

d_gene: NA
j_gene: TRBJ2-1
v_gene: TRBV7-3
CDR3aa: CASSFGTLEEQFF

d_gene: NA
j_gene: TRBJ2-7
v_gene: TRBV2
CDR3aa: CASTFGGEQYF

d_gene: NA
j_gene: TRBJ2-7
v_gene: TRBV28
CDR3aa: CASSPNYEQYF

d_gene: NA
j_gene: TRBJ2-7
v_gene: TRBV15
CDR3aa: CATSRGRGSYEQYF

d_gene: NA
j_gene: TRBJ1-5
v_gene: TRBV28
CDR3aa: CASSFQAFGINQPQHF

d_gene: TRBD1
j_gene: TRBJ2-5
v_gene: TRBV10-2
CDR3aa: CASGTTGGTGTQYF

d_gene: NA
j_gene: TRBJ2-7
v_gene: TRBV2
CDR3aa: CASISPLQNIYEQYF

d_gene: NA
j_gene: TRBJ2-2
v_gene: TRBV18
CDR3aa: CASSPLRDGELFF

d_gene: TRBD2
j_gene: TRBJ2-1
v_gene: TRBV7-8
CDR3aa: CASSLADNEQFF

d_gene: TRBD2
j_gene: TRBJ2-7
v_gene: TRBV28
CDR3aa: CASSPAGGAYEQYF

d_gene: NA
j_gene: TRBJ2-3
v_gene: TRBV18
CDR3aa: CASSPPGGGGTDTQYF

d_gene: NA
j_gene: TRBJ2-7
v_gene: TRBV28
CDR3aa: CASNVTPGYEQYF

d_gene: TRBD1
j_gene: TRBJ1-5
v_gene: TRBV15
CDR3aa: CATSFRQGDQPQHF

d_gene: TRBD1
j_gene: TRBJ2-7
v_gene: TRBV29-1
CDR3aa: CSVTGQGYEQYF

d_gene: NA
j_gene: TRBJ2-7
v_gene: TRBV10-3
CDR3aa: CASRGLQDEQYF

d_gene: NA
j_gene: TRBJ2-7
v_gene: TRBV7-2
CDR3aa: CASRDPGQNSYEQYF

d_gene: NA
j_gene: TRBJ2-2
v_gene: TRBV7-9
CDR3aa: CASSLGHLNTGELFF

d_gene: TRBD1
j_gene: TRBJ2-7
v_gene: TRBV7-9
CDR3aa: CASSWGTGSSEQYF

d_gene: NA
j_gene: TRBJ2-7
v_gene: TRBV28
CDR3aa: CASRDSRVPYEQYF

d_gene: NA
j_gene: TRBJ2-5
v_gene: TRBV5-4
CDR3aa: CASSFPGRTQETQYF

d_gene: NA
j_gene: TRBJ2-7
v_gene: TRBV6-5
CDR3aa: CASRGDSYEQYF

d_gene: NA
j_gene: TRBJ2-1
v_gene: TRBV28
CDR3aa: CASSSQRIDAYNEQFF

d_gene: NA
j_gene: TRBJ1-1
v_gene: TRBV6-6
CDR3aa: CASTQSGTEAFF

d_gene: TRBD2
j_gene: TRBJ2-5
v_gene: TRBV5-1
CDR3aa: CASSLVFRTSGRASYRSPDETQYF

d_gene: NA
j_gene: TRBJ1-5
v_gene: TRBV14
CDR3aa: CASSQARPIQGNSNQPQHF

d_gene: NA
j_gene: TRBJ2-4
v_gene: TRBV11-2
CDR3aa: CASSLAGERENIQYF

d_gene: TRBD1
j_gene: TRBJ1-4
v_gene: TRBV28
CDR3aa: CASSLWTGGRNEKLFF